This TCR beta chain is drawn from a study of shared clonotypes between healthy human individuals. Whole-study context: The donor group consisted of a couple of women and a few men, aged 18 to 49. Study-wide results and caveats: Generation probabilities were higher for clonotypes shared across all four sorted-subset donors than for unshared ones. Naive CD4 clonotypes were shared across several donors at 4% to 5%.

The germline V and J ends were trimmed by 8 bases and 5 bases, with 19 bases remaining between them. The CDR3 contains 15 residues. Looked up from germline, CDR1 is SGHVS and CDR2 is FQNEAQ. Data came from immunoSEQ multiplex PCR; TCRdb stores just in-frame clones and leaves some out. The data hold millions of clones, with approximately 94% observed a single time. CD45RO negativity and positive selection for CCR7 defined naive CD8 cells, a population that excluded terminally differentiated effector memory CD45RA+ cells. About this clone itself: Its antigen is not known.

The clonotype comes from a man between 18 and 29 years old in good health. Some clones in this sample may be carry-over from other donors' samples. The sample was naive CD8+ T cells from PBMCs. This rearrangement joins TRBV7-8 to TRBJ2-1, with D hard to call. The CDR3 protein is CASVTDPLPDNEQFF. In nucleotides, the CDR3 is TGTGCCAGCGTGACTGACCCACTGCCTGACAATGAGCAGTTCTTC.